This passage covers 18 T cell receptor beta chains from one sample sequenced in a study of blood T cell repertoires in COVID-19. The data were produced by immunoSEQ multiplex PCR, yet TCRdb's version contains in-frame clones alone and is incomplete. The sample carries under 200,000 clones, around nine tenths recorded once. Specimen: PBMCs or T cells enriched from blood (not recorded which). The receptor source for this set is a woman in her 50s who had recovered from COVID-19.

This chain joins TRBV25-1 and TRBJ2-3, with D tentatively TRBD2 (6 bases). CDR1 MGHDK and CDR2 SYGVNS come from the germline V gene. The V and J ends lost 6 bases and 11 bases respectively, with 18 bases between them. The CDR3 extends over 13 amino acids. The CDR3, as DNA: TGTGCCAGCAGCCCTCCCGGACTATGGGAGCAGTATTTT. Its protein product is CASSPPGLWEQYF.

The chain combines TRBV7-2 with TRBJ2-5, with D maybe TRBD1 (6 bases). Germline V gene data show CDR1 as SGHTA and CDR2 as FQGNSA. This CDR3 is built from 15 residues. V was clipped by 5 bases and J by 0 bases, with 13 bases between them. Here the CDR3 DNA reads TGTGCCAGCAGCGCCAGGGGTAACTACCAAGAGACCCAGTACTTC. Its translation is CASSARGNYQETQYF.

The genes are TRBV19 and TRBJ2-3; TRBD2 matches 12 bases. The CDR3 sequence is 16 residues long. The germline V gene has CDR1 LNHDA and CDR2 SQIVND (reference sequence). V gave up 5 bases and J gave up 3 bases; unmatched junction bases: 6. The CDR3 DNA reads TGTGCCAGTAGTTCCAAGACTAGCGGGGGAACAGATACGCAGTATTTT. It encodes CASSSKTSGGTDTQYF.

The V gene is TRBV30, the J gene TRBJ1-1; 8 nucleotides line up with TRBD1. The CDR3 loop spans 15 amino acids. In germline, CDR1 is GTSNPN, CDR2 SVGIG (reference sequence). The junction had 5 bases not matched to a gene; V was cut back by 1 base and J by 1 base. The CDR3 DNA follows: TGTGCCTGGAGTGGCCGACAGGGGACGAACACTGAAGCTTTCTTT. Amino acids: CAWSGRQGTNTEAFF.

This clone showed up just once. This chain's CDR3 is CASRKIAGGFYNEQFF. In nucleotides, the CDR3 is TGTGCCAGCAGAAAAATAGCGGGGGGATTCTACAATGAGCAGTTCTTC. V is TRBV7-9 and J is TRBJ2-1, with 10 nucleotides matching TRBD2. The V segment lost 6 bases and the J segment 3 bases; nucleotides outside the gene matches: 8. The CDR3 runs to 16 residues. Germline CDR1 and CDR2: SEHNR and FQNEAQ (reference sequence).

CDR3 sequence reads: CASSLVAGANQPQHF. The CDR3 DNA sequence: TGCGCCAGCAGCTTGGTCGCGGGGGCTAATCAGCCCCAGCATTTT. The chain joins TRBV5-1 to TRBJ1-5; maybe TRBD1 (6 bases). V was cut by 0 bases and J by 4 bases, with 11 bases left in between. Germline CDR1 and CDR2: SGHRS and YFSETQ. CDR3 length: 15 amino acids.

The gene calls are TRBV9 and TRBJ1-1; possible D gene TRBD1, 6 bases. Germline V lookup: CDR1 SGDLS, CDR2 YYNGEE. CDR3 length: 13 residues. Trimming took 4 bases from V and 5 from J, leaving 12 bases between them. CDR3 loop: CASSLGGGTEAFF. CDR3 in DNA: TGTGCCAGCAGCTTAGGAGGGGGAACTGAAGCTTTCTTT.

The J gene is TRBJ2-7, the V gene TRBV30, with a weak D call TRBD2 (7 bases). V was pared by 0 bases and J by 7 bases, with 22 bases between. The CDR3 totals 16 residues. CDR1 and CDR2 (germline): GTSNPN, SVGIG (reference sequence). The CDR3 here is CAWSVGGGFRLGEQYF. CDR3 bases: TGTGCCTGGAGTGTGGGAGGGGGATTCCGTTTGGGTGAGCAGTACTTC.

This rearrangement joins TRBV2 to TRBJ2-1; 12 positions match TRBD2. This CDR3 spans 16 amino acids. Germline V gene data show CDR1 as SNHLY and CDR2 as FYNNEI. Trimming cost V 11 bases and J 4 bases; bases outside gene matches: 12. The CDR3 loop is CAHLAGGLGGYNEQFF. The DNA for the CDR3 is TGTGCCCACCTAGCGGGGGGGCTTGGTGGTTACAATGAGCAGTTCTTC.

V and J are TRBV27 and TRBJ2-1, with no clear D. Trimming shortened V by 5 bases and J by 0 bases, and 11 bases separated the two germline ends. From germline, CDR1 is MNHEY and CDR2 SMNVEV (reference sequence). CDR3 size: 15 residues. As DNA, the CDR3 is TGTGCCAGCAGTACCGCGTATAGCTCCTACAATGAGCAGTTCTTC. Translating it yields CASSTAYSSYNEQFF.

The chain carries TRBV7-9 and TRBJ1-1; unclear D gene. The CDR3 length is 16 residues. V lost 2 bases to trimming and J lost 1 base, with 14 bases between them. Germline CDR1 SEHNR, CDR2 FQNEAQ (reference sequence). The DNA for the CDR3 is TGTGCCAGCAGCTTACTTGGCTTGTCAGGGAACACTGAAGCTTTCTTT. Its translation: CASSLLGLSGNTEAFF. Using reference TRBV7-9 and TRBJ1-1 for the parts outside the CDR3, the full variable domain is DTGVSQNPRHKITKRGQNVTFRCDPISEHNRLYWYRQTLGQGPEFLTYFQNEAQLEKSRLLSDRFSAERPKGSFSTLEIQRTEQGDSAMYLCASSLLGLSGNTEAFFGQGTRLTVV.

The CDR3 loop is CASSLYIRGGGSYEQYF. CDR3 nucleotide sequence: TGTGCCAGCAGCTTATACATTCGTGGCGGGGGCTCCTACGAGCAGTACTTC. The chain joins TRBV5-5 to TRBJ2-7; 7 positions match TRBD2. J gave up 0 bases and V 2 bases, and 11 bases lay outside the gene matches. The CDR3 length is 17 residues. Germline-derived CDR1 and CDR2 are SGHKS and YYEKEE (reference sequence).

With respect to this clone: Other DNA sequences in this sample translate to the same CDR3. This chain uses TRBV9 with TRBJ1-3; no firm D call. The CDR3 sequence is 14 residues long. CDR1 is SGDLS and CDR2 is YYNGEE in the germline V gene. V was pared by 3 bases and J by 1 base, with 8 bases between. CDR3 loop: CASSATPSGNTIYF. The CDR3 nucleotides are TGTGCCAGCAGCGCCACACCTTCTGGAAACACCATATATTTT. The full variable domain, completed using reference TRBV9 and TRBJ1-3, is DSGVTQTPKHLITATGQRVTLRCSPRSGDLSVYWYQQSLDQGLQFLIQYYNGEERAKGNILERFSAQQFPDLHSELNLSSLELGDSALYFCASSATPSGNTIYFGEGSWLTVV.

The rearrangement joins TRBV11-3 to TRBJ2-3; 7 bases are shared with TRBD2. The germline V gene encodes CDR1 SGHNT and CDR2 YENEEA. The ends lost 0 bases at V and 4 bases at J; junction bases unmatched: 4. There are 15 residues in the CDR3. CDR3 in DNA: TGTGCCAGCAGCTTAGATGGGGGGGTATCAGATACGCAGTATTTT. Translated, it gives CASSLDGGVSDTQYF.

As regards this clone: No DNA is shown, since the ends of the CDR3 on it are uncertain; the CDR3 is the one TCRdb lists. This sequence joins TRBV21-1 and TRBJ1-1; the table gives TRBD1 as D, unverified against the DNA. TRBV21-1 is annotated as a pseudogene. A total of 16 residues make up the CDR3, ends included. This CDR3 is CASSIVGQGSNTEAFF.

This clone was detected a few times. Other DNA sequences of this sample code for an identical CDR3. The V call is TRBV7-2, the J call TRBJ1-1, with 8 bases identical to TRBD1. Germline CDR1 reads SGHTA; CDR2 reads FQGNSA. The CDR3 extends over 13 amino acids. V shed 5 bases and J 5 bases; nucleotides not matched to a gene: 4. The CDR3 nucleotides are TGTGCCAGCAGCCACGACAGGGGTACTGAAGCTTTCTTT. It encodes CASSHDRGTEAFF. The whole variable domain, remainder taken from reference TRBV7-2 and TRBJ1-1, is GAGVSQSPSNKVTEKGKDVELRCDPISGHTALYWYRQSLGQGLEFLIYFQGNSAPDKSGLPSDRFSAERTGGSVSTLTIQRTQQEDSAVYLCASSHDRGTEAFFGQGTRLTVV.

The rearrangement links TRBV12-3 or TRBV12-4 to TRBJ2-7; D call uncertain. CDR3 size: 12 residues. V was pared by 1 base and J by 5 bases, with 6 bases between. Here the CDR3 DNA reads TGTGCCAGCAGTTTAGGAGGTCACGAGCAGTACTTC. It yields the protein CASSLGGHEQYF.

The J gene is TRBJ2-1, the V gene TRBV10-3; D unresolved. Trimming shortened V by 3 bases and J by 7 bases, and 10 bases separated the two germline ends. Germline CDR1 is ENHRY and CDR2 is SYGVKD. CDR3 length: 13 residues. CDR3 protein: CAISDRVRNEQFF. As DNA, the CDR3 is TGTGCCATCAGTGATCGGGTGAGGAATGAGCAGTTCTTC.